A selection of T cell receptor beta chains follows, all from one sample in a study of blood T cells in healthy people across ages. TCRdb called the 5' RACE reads again in MiXCR, with one record for every CDR3 protein. The sample has under 1,100,000 distinct CDR3 sequences, under 30% seen once. Separately, the same data were catalogued under a study of T cells of mothers and their children.

The sample consisted of blood. The source is a girl aged 2-10 years in good health. Each CDR3 is given with its conserved first and last residue. A D gene is named only where the DNA matches it firmly. Clone size is shown for a subset of rows, as once, few, many or a class of expanded clone.

TGTGCCAGCAGCCAAGATAGACTAGCTTACGAGCAGTACTTC	CASSQDRLAYEQYF	NA	TRBD2	14	TRBJ2-7	TRBV3-1
TGTGCCAGCAGCGACGACTGGGGGGGACAAGAGACCCAGTACTTC	CASSDDWGGQETQYF	few	TRBD2	15	TRBJ2-5	TRBV3-1
TGTGCCACCAGTCCCGGGACTAGGCCTGGGGCCAACGTCCTGACTTTC	CATSPGTRPGANVLTF	NA	TRBD2	16	TRBJ2-6	TRBV24-1
TGTGCCAGCAGTAGCGACAGGGTTTCTTCCTACGAGCAGTACTTC	CASSSDRVSSYEQYF	NA	TRBD1	15	TRBJ2-7	TRBV27
TGTGCCAGCAGAGCCTCGGGACACCTACAAGAGACCCAGTACTTC	CASRASGHLQETQYF	NA	NA	15	TRBJ2-5	TRBV25-1
TGTGCCAGCAGTTTAAGAGGCCGAGGTCGGATTTCCAATTCACCCCTCCACTTT	CASSLRGRGRISNSPLHF	few	NA	18	TRBJ1-6	TRBV12-3/TRBV12-4
TGTGCCAGCAGTTTATCAGGCATGAACACTGAAGCTTTCTTT	CASSLSGMNTEAFF	few	NA	14	TRBJ1-1	TRBV12-3/TRBV12-4
TGCAGCGTAGCGACAGCTCCTAATCAGCCCCAGCATTTT	CSVATAPNQPQHF	NA	NA	13	TRBJ1-5	TRBV29-1
TGTGCCAGCAGCTCCGGGACCGCCAGGAAGACAGATACGCAGTATTTT	CASSSGTARKTDTQYF	few	NA	16	TRBJ2-3	TRBV5-6
TGTGCCAGCAGCGTAGAAGGTGACAGGGGGAATGAGCAGTTCTTC	CASSVEGDRGNEQFF	NA	TRBD1	15	TRBJ2-1	TRBV9